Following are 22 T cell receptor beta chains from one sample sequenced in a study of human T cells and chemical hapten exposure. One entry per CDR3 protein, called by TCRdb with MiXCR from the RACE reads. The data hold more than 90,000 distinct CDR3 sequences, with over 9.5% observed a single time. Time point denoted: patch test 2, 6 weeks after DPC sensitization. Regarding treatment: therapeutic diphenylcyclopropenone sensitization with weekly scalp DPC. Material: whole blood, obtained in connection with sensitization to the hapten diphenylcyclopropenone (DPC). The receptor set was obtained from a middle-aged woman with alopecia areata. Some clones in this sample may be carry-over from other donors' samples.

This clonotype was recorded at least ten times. The CDR3 sequence: CASSRTGLEQYF. CDR3 bases: TGTGCCAGCAGTCGGACAGGGCTCGAGCAGTACTTC. The chain combines TRBV27 with TRBJ2-7; 8 nucleotides match TRBD1. Germline V lookup: CDR1 MNHEY, CDR2 SMNVEV (reference sequence). The CDR3 consists of 12 residues. Germline trimming cut 5 bases from V and 6 bases from J; bases unmatched to any gene: 3.

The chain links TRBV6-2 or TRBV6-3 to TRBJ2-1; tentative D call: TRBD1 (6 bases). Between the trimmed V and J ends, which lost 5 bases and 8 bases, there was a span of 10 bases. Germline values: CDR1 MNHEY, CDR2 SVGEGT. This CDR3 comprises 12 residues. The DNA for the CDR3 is TGTGCCAGCAGTCACAGGGACCATGAGCAGTTCTTC. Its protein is CASSHRDHEQFF.

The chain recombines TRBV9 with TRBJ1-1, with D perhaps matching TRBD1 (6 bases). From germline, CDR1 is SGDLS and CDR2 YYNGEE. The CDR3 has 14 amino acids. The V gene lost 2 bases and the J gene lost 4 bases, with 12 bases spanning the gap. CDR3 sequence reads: CASSVAPRGTEAFF. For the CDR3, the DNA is TGTGCCAGCAGCGTCGCCCCCAGGGGCACTGAAGCTTTCTTT.

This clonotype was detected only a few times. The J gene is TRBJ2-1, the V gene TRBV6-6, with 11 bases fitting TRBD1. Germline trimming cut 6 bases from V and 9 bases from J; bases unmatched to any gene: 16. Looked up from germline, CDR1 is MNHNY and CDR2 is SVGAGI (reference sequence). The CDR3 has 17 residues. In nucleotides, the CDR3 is TGTGCCAGCAGCCCGCAGCCGGGACAGGGGGGCCGGAGTGAGCAGTTCTTC. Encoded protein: CASSPQPGQGGRSEQFF.

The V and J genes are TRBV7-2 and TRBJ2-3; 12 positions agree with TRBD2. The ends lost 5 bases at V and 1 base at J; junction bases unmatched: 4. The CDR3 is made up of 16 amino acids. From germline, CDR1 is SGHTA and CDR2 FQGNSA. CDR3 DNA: TGTGCCAGCAGCCGCACTAGCGGGGGGCGCACAGATACGCAGTATTTT. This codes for CASSRTSGGRTDTQYF. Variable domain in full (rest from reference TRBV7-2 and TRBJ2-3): GAGVSQSPSNKVTEKGKDVELRCDPISGHTALYWYRQSLGQGLEFLIYFQGNSAPDKSGLPSDRFSAERTGGSVSTLTIQRTQQEDSAVYLCASSRTSGGRTDTQYFGPGTRLTVL.

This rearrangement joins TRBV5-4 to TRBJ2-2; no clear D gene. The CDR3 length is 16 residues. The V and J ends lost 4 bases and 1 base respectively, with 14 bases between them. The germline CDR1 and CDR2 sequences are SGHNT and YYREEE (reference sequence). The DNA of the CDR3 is TGTGCCAGCAGCACCCCTGCCCTAGAGAACACCGGGGAGCTGTTTTTT. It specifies CASSTPALENTGELFF.

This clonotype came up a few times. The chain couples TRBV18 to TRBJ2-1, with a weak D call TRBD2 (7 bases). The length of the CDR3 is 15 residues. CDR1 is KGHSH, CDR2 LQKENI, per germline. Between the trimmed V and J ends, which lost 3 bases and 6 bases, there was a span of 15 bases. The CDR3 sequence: CASSPPGGPFNEQFF. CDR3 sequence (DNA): TGTGCCAGCTCACCCCCGGGGGGCCCCTTCAATGAGCAGTTCTTC.

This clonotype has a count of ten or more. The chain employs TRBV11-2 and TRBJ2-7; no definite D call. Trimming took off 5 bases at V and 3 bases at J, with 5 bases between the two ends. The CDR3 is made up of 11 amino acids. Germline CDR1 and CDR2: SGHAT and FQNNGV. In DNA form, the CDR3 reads TGTGCCAGCAGCCTTGACTACGAGCAGTACTTC. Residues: CASSLDYEQYF.

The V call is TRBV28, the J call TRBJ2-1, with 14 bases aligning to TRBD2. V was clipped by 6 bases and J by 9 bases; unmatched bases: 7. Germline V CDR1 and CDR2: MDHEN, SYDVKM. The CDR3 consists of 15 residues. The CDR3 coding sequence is TGTGCCAGCAGACCGGGACTAGCGGGAGCGGGTGAGCAGTTCTTC. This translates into CASRPGLAGAGEQFF.

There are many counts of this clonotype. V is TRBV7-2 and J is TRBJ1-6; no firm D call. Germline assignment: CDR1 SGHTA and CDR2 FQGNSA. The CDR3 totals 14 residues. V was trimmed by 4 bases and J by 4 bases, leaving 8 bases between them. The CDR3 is CASSSEVYNSPLHF. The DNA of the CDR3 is TGTGCCAGCAGCTCCGAGGTTTATAATTCACCCCTCCACTTT.

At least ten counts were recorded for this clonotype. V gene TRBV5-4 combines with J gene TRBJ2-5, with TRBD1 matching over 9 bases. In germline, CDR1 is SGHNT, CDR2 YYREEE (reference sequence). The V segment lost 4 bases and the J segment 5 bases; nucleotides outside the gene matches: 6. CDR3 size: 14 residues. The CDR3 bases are TGTGCCAGCAGCGGAGACAGGGGGATGGAGACCCAGTACTTC. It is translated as CASSGDRGMETQYF.

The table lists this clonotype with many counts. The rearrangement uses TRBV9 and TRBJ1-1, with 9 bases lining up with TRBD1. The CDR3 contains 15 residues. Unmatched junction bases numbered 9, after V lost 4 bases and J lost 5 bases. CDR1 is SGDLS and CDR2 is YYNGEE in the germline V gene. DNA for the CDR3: TGTGCCAGCAGCATGAAACAGGGGGCCAGAACTGAAGCTTTCTTT. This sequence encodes CASSMKQGARTEAFF.

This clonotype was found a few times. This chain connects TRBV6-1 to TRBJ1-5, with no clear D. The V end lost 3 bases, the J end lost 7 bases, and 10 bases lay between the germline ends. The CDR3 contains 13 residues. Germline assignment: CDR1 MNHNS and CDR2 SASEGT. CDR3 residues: CASSDADTQPQHF. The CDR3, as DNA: TGTGCCAGCAGTGACGCCGACACCCAGCCCCAGCATTTT.

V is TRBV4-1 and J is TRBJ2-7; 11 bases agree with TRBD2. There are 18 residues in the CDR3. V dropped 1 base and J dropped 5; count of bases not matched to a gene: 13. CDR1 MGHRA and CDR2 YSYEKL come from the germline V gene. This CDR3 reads CASSQVRLAGMRGDEQYF. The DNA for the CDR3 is TGCGCCAGCAGCCAAGTGAGACTAGCGGGGATGCGTGGGGACGAGCAGTACTTC.

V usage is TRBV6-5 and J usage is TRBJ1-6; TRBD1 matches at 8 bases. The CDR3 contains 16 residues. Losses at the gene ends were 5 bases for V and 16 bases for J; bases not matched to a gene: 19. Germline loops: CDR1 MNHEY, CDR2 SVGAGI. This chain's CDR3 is CASSPPGTGALPRLHF. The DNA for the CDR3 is TGTGCCAGCAGTCCGCCCGGGACAGGAGCCCTCCCAAGACTCCACTTT.

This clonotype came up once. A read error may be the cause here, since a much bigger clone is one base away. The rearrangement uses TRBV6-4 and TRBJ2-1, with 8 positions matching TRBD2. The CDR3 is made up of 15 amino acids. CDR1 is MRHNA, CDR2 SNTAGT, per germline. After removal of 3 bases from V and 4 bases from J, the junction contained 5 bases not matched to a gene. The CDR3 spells CASSEGLVGYNEQFF. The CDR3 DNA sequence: TGTGCCAGCAGTGAGGGACTAGTGGGTTACAATGAGCAGTTCTTC.

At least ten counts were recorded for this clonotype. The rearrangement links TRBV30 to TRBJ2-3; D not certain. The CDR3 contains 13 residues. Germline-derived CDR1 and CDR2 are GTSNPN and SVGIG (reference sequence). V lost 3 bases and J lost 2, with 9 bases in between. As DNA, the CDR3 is TGTGCCTGGAGCGGCTACTCCACAGATACGCAGTATTTT. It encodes CAWSGYSTDTQYF.

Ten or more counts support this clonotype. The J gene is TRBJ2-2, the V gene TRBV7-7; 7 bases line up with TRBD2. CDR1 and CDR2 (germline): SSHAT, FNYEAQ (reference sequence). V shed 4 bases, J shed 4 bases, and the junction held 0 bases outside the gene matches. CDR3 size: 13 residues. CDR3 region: CASSSSGTGELFF. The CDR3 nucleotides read TGTGCCAGCAGCTCTAGCGGCACCGGGGAGCTGTTTTTT.

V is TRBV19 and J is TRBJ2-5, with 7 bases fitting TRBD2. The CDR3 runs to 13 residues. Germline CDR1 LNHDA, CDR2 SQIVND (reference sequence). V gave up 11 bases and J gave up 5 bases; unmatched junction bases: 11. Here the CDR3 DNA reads TGTGCCCCCGGGGGGTACCGAGGGGAGACCCAGTACTTC. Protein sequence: CAPGGYRGETQYF.

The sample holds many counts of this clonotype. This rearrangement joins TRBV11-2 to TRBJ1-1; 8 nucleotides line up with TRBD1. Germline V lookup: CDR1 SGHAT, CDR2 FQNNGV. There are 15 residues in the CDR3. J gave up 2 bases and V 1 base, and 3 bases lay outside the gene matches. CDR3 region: CASSLGDRPNTEAFF. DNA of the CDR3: TGTGCCAGCAGCTTAGGGGACAGGCCTAACACTGAAGCTTTCTTT. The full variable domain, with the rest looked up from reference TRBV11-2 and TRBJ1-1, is EAGVAQSPRYKIIEKRQSVAFWCNPISGHATLYWYQQILGQGPKLLIQFQNNGVVDDSQLPKDRFSAERLKGVDSTLKIQPAKLEDSAVYLCASSLGDRPNTEAFFGQGTRLTVV.

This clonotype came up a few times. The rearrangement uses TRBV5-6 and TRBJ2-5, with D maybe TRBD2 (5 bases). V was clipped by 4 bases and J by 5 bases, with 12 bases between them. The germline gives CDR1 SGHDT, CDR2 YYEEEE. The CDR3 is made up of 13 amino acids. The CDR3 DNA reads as TGTGCCAGCAGCCCTCTAGCTCGGGAGACCCAGTACTTC. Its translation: CASSPLARETQYF.

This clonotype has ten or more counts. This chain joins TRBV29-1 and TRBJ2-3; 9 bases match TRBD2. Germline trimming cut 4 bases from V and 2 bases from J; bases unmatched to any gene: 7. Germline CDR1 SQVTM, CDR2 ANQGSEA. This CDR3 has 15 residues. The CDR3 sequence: CSVGDSGSITDTQYF. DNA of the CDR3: TGCAGCGTTGGGGATAGCGGGAGTATCACAGATACGCAGTATTTT.